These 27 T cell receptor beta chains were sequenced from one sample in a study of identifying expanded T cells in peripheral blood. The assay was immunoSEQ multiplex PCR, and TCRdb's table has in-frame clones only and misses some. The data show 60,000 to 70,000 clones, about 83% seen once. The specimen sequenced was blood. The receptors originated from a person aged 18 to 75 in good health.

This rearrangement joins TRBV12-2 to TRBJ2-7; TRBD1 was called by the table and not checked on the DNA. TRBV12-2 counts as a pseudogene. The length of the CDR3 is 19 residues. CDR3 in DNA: TGTGCAAGTCGCTTATCTCCCCTCTCCTACAGGGGAAGCTCCTACGAGCAGTACGTC. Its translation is CASRLSPLSYRGSSYEQYV.

CDR3 bases: TGTGCCAGCAGCCAAGATCGCCGGGGGGGCCGAACCGGGGAGCTGTTTTTT. Amino acid sequence: CASSQDRRGGRTGELFF. The chain couples TRBV4-2 to TRBJ2-2, with 8 bases lining up with TRBD2. CDR3 length: 17 residues. The germline V gene has CDR1 LGHNA and CDR2 YNFKEQ. V lost 0 bases to trimming and J lost 5 bases; unmatched junction nucleotides: 8.

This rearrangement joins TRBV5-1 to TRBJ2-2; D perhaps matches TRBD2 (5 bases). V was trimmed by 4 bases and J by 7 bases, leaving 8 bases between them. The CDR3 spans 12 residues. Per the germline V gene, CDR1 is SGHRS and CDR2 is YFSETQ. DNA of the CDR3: TGCGCCAGCAGCGGAGGCGGCGGGGAGCTGTTTTTT. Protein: CASSGGGGELFF.

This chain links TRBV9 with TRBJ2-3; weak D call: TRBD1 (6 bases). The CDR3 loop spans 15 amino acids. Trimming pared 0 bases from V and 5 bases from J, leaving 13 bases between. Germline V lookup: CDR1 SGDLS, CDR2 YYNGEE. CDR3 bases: TGTGCCAGCAGCGTAGGTCTAGGCAGGGGAGATACGCAGTATTTT. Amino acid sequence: CASSVGLGRGDTQYF.

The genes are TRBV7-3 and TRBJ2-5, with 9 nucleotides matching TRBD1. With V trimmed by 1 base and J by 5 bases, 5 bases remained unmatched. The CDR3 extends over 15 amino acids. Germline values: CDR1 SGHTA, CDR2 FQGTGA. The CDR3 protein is CASSLISGQGETQYF. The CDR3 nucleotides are TGTGCCAGCAGCTTAATAAGCGGACAGGGGGAGACCCAGTACTTC.

Here the CDR3 reads CASSRGRGGNTIYF. DNA for the CDR3: TGTGCCAGCAGCCGAGGCAGGGGCGGAAACACCATATATTTT. The chain joins TRBV7-2 to TRBJ1-3; tentatively, D is TRBD1 (6 bases). Between the trimmed V and J ends, which lost 5 bases and 4 bases, there was a span of 12 bases. Germline CDR1 is SGHTA and CDR2 is FQGNSA. The CDR3 totals 14 residues.

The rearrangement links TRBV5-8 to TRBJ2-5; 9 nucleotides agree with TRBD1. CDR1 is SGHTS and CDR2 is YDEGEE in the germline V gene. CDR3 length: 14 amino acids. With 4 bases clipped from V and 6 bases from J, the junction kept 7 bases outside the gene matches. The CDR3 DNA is TGTGCCAGCAGCCTTGGACAGGGGAGGAAGACCCAGTACTTC. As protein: CASSLGQGRKTQYF. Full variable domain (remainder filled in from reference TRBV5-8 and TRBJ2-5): EAGVTQSPTHLIKTRGQQATLRCSPISGHTSVYWYQQALGLGLQFLLWYDEGEERNRGNFPPRFSGRQFPNYSSELNVNALELEDSALYLCASSLGQGRKTQYFGPGTRLLVL.

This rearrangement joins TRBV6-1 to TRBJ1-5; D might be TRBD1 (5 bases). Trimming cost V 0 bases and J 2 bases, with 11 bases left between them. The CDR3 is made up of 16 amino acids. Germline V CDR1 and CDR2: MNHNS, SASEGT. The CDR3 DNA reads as TGTGCCAGCAGTGAAGCGCTTCAGGGAGGCAATCAGCCCCAGCATTTT. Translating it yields CASSEALQGGNQPQHF.

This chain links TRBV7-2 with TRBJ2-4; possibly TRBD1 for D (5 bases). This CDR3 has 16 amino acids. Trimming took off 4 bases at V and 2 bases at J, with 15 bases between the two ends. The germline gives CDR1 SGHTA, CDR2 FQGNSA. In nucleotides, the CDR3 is TGTGCCAGCAGCTGGGGCCCCGAAGGGCCCAAAAACATTCAGTACTTC. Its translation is CASSWGPEGPKNIQYF.

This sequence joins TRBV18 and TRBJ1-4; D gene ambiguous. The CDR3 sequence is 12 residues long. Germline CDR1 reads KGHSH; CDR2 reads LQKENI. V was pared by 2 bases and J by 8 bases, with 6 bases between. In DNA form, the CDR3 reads TGTGCCAGCTCACCATCAGAAGAAAAACTGTTTTTT. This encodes CASSPSEEKLFF. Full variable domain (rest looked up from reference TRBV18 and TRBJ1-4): NAGVMQNPRHLVRRRGQEARLRCSPMKGHSHVYWYRQLPEEGLKFMVYLQKENIIDESGMPKERFSAEFPKEGPSILRIQQVVRGDSAAYFCASSPSEEKLFFGSGTQLSVL.

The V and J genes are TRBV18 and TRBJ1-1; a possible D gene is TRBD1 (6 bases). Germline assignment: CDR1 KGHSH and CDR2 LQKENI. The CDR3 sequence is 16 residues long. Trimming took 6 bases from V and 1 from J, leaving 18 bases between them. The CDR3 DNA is TGTGCCAGCTCTCCCCGCATCCCGGGGGCGAACACTGAAGCTTTCTTT. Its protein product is CASSPRIPGANTEAFF. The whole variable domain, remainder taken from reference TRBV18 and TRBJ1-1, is NAGVMQNPRHLVRRRGQEARLRCSPMKGHSHVYWYRQLPEEGLKFMVYLQKENIIDESGMPKERFSAEFPKEGPSILRIQQVVRGDSAAYFCASSPRIPGANTEAFFGQGTRLTVV.

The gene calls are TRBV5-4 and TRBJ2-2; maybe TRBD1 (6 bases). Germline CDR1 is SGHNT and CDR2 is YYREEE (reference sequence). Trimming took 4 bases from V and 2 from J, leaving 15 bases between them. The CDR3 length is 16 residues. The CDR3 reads CASSPRTAINTGELFF. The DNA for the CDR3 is TGTGCCAGCAGCCCAAGGACAGCCATTAACACCGGGGAGCTGTTTTTT.

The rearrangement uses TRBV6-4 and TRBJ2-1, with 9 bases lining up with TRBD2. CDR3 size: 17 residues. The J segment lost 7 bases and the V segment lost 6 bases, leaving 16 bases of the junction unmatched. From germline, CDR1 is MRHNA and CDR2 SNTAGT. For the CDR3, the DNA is TGTGCCAGCAGCCTTACCTATAGCGGGAGTTTTAGGAATGAGCAGTTCTTC. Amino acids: CASSLTYSGSFRNEQFF.

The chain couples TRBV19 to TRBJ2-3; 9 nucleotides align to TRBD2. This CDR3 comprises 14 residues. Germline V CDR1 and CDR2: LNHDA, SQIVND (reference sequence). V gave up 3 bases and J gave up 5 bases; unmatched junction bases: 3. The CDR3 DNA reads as TGTGCCAGTAGTATGCGGGGGGGCATAGATACGCAGTATTTT. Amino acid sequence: CASSMRGGIDTQYF. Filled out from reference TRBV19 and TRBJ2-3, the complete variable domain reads DGGITQSPKYLFRKEGQNVTLSCEQNLNHDAMYWYRQDPGQGLRLIYYSQIVNDFQKGDIAEGYSVSREKKESFPLTVTSAQKNPTAFYLCASSMRGGIDTQYFGPGTRLTVL.

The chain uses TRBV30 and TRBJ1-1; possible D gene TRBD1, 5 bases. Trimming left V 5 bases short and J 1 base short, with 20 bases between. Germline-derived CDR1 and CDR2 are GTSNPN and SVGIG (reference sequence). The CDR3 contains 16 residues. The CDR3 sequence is CAWGKGGANQNTEAFF. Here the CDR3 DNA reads TGTGCCTGGGGGAAGGGCGGGGCGAACCAGAACACTGAAGCTTTCTTT. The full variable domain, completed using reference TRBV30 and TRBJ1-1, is SQTIHQWPATLVQPVGSPLSLECTVEGTSNPNLYWYRQAAGRGLQLLFYSVGIGQISSEVPQNLSASRPQDRQFILSSKKLLLSDSGFYLCAWGKGGANQNTEAFFGQGTRLTVV.

CDR3 amino acids: CASRTEDANYGYTF. In DNA, the CDR3 is TGCGCCAGCAGGACCGAGGACGCTAACTATGGCTACACCTTC. The chain uses TRBV5-1 and TRBJ1-2; no firm D call. The length of the CDR3 is 14 residues. From germline, CDR1 is SGHRS and CDR2 YFSETQ. The ends were cut back, 5 bases at V and 0 bases at J, with 11 bases in the middle.

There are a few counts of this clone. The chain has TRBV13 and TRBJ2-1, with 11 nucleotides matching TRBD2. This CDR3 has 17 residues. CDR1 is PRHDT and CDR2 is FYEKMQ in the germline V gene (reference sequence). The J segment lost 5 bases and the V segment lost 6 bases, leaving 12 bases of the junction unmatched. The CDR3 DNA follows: TGTGCCAGCAGTATCAGACCGGGACTAGCGGCCGACAATGAGCAGTTCTTC. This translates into CASSIRPGLAADNEQFF.

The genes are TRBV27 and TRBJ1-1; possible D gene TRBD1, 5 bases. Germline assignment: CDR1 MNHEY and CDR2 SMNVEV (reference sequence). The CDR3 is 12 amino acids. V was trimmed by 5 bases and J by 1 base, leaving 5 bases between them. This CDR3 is CASSGANTEAFF. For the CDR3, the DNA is TGTGCCAGCAGTGGGGCGAACACTGAAGCTTTCTTT.

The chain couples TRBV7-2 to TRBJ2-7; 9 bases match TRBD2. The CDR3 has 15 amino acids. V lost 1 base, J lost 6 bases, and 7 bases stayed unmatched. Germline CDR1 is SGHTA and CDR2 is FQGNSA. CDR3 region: CASSLDAGGVREQYF. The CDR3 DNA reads TGTGCCAGCAGCTTAGATGCGGGAGGGGTCCGCGAGCAGTACTTC. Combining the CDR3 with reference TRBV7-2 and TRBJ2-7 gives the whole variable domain GAGVSQSPSNKVTEKGKDVELRCDPISGHTALYWYRQSLGQGLEFLIYFQGNSAPDKSGLPSDRFSAERTGGSVSTLTIQRTQQEDSAVYLCASSLDAGGVREQYFGPGTRLTVT.

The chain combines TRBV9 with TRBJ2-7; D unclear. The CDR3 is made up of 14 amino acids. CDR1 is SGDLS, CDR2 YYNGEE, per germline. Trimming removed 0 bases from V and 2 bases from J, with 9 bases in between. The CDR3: CASSVGDSTYEQYF. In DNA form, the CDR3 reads TGTGCCAGCAGCGTAGGAGACTCCACCTACGAGCAGTACTTC. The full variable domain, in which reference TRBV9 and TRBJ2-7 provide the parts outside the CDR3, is DSGVTQTPKHLITATGQRVTLRCSPRSGDLSVYWYQQSLDQGLQFLIQYYNGEERAKGNILERFSAQQFPDLHSELNLSSLELGDSALYFCASSVGDSTYEQYFGPGTRLTVT.

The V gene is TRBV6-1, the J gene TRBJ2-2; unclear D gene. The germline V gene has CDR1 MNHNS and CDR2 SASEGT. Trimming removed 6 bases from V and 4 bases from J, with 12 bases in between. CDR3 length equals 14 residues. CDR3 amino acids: CASSPRSGTGELFF. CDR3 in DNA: TGTGCCAGCAGCCCGCGGTCGGGCACCGGGGAGCTGTTTTTT.

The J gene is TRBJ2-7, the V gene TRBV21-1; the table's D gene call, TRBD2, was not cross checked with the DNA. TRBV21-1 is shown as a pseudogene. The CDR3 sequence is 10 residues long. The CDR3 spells CASNLIEQYF. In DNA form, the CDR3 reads TGTGCCAGCAATTTAATAGAGCAGTACTTC.

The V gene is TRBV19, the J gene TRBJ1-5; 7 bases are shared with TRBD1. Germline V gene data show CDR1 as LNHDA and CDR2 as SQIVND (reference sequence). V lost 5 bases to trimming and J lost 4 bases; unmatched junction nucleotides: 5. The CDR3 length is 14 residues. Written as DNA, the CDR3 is TGTGCCAGTAGTGTGACAGGGCCTAATCAGCCCCAGCATTTT. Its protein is CASSVTGPNQPQHF.

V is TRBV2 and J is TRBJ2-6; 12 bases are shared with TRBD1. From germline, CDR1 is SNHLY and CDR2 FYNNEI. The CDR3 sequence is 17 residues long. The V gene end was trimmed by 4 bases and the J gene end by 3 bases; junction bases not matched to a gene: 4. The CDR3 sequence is CASSVGTGGGGANVLTF. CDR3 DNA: TGTGCCAGCAGTGTAGGGACAGGGGGCGGTGGGGCCAACGTCCTGACTTTC.

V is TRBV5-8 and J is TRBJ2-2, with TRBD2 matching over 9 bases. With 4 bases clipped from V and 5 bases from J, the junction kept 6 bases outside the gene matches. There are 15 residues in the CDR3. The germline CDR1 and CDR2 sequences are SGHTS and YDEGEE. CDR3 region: CASSPGLAHTGELFF. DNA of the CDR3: TGTGCCAGCAGCCCAGGACTAGCGCATACCGGGGAGCTGTTTTTT.

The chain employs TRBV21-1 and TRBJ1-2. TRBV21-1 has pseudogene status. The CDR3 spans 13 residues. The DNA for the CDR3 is TGTGCCAGCAGCAAAGAGGCTAACCCGGGCTACACCTTC. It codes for CASSKEANPGYTF.

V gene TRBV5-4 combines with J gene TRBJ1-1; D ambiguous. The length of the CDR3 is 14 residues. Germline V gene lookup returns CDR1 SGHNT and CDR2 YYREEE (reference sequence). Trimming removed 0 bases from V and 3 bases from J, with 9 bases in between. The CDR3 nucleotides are TGTGCCAGCAGCTTGGTGGGGTGGGACACTGAAGCTTTCTTT. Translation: CASSLVGWDTEAFF. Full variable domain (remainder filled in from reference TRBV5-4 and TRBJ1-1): ETGVTQSPTHLIKTRGQQVTLRCSSQSGHNTVSWYQQALGQGPQFIFQYYREEENGRGNFPPRFSGLQFPNYSSELNVNALELDDSALYLCASSLVGWDTEAFFGQGTRLTVV.